The sequence of this T cell receptor (beta chain) was determined in a study of blood T cell repertoires in COVID-19. Study overall: Some COVID-19 samples were acute and others convalescent; all came from the United States, Italy and Spain.

The CDR3 totals 14 residues. The V and J ends lost 7 bases and 5 bases respectively, with 17 bases between them. Per the germline V gene, CDR1 is MNHNY and CDR2 is SVGAGI (reference sequence). Sequencing used immunoSEQ multiplex PCR; TCRdb keeps in-frame clones, though not all of them. The data hold over 200,000 clones, with approximately 91% observed a single time. The material sequenced was peripheral blood. This chain connects TRBV6-6 to TRBJ2-5, with D possibly TRBD1 on 5 matching bases. The receptor was isolated from a woman aged 55-70 years with acute or convalescent COVID-19. DNA for the CDR3: TGTGCCAGCACCCCCCGTAGGACAACGGAGACCCAGTACTTC. Its protein is CASTPRRTTETQYF.